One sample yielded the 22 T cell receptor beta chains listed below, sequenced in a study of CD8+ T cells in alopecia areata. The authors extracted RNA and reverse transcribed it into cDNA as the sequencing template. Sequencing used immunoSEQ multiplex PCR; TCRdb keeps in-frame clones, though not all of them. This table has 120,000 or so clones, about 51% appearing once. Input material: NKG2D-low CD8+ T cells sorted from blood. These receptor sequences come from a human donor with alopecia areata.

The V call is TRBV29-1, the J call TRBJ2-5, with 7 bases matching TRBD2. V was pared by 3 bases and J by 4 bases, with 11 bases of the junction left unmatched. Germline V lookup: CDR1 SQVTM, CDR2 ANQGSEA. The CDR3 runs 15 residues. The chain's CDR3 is CSVDSGPGGGETQYF. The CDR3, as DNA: TGCAGCGTTGACTCGGGGCCGGGGGGAGGAGAGACCCAGTACTTC.

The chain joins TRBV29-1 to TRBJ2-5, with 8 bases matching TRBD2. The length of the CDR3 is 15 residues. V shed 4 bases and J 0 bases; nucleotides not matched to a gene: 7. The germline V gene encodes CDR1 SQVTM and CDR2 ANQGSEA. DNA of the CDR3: TGCAGCGTTGGGGAGCGGGGGAGGTACCAAGAGACCCAGTACTTC. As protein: CSVGERGRYQETQYF.

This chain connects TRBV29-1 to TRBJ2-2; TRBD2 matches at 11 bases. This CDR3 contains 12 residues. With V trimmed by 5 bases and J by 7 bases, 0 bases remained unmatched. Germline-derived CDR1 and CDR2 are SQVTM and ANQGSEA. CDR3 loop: CSVLAGGGELFF. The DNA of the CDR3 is TGCAGCGTTCTAGCGGGGGGCGGGGAGCTGTTTTTT.

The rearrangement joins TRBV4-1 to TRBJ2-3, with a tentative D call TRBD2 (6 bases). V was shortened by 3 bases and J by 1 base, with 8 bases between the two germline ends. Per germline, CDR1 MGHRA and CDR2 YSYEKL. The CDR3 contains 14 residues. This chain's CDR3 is CASSHGGGTDTQYF. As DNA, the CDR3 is TGCGCCAGCAGCCATGGAGGGGGCACAGATACGCAGTATTTT.

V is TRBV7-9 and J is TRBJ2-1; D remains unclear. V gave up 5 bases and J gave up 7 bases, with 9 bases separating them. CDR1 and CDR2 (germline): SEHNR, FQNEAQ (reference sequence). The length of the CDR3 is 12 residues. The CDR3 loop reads CASSLQANEQFF. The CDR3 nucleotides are TGTGCCAGCAGCCTCCAGGCAAATGAGCAGTTCTTC.

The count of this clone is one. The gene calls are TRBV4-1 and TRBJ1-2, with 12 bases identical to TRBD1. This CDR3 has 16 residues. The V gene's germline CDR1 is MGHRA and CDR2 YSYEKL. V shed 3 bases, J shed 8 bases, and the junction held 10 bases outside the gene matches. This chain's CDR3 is CASSHLPGQGAEGYTF. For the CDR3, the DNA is TGCGCCAGCAGCCATCTACCGGGACAGGGGGCTGAGGGCTACACCTTC.

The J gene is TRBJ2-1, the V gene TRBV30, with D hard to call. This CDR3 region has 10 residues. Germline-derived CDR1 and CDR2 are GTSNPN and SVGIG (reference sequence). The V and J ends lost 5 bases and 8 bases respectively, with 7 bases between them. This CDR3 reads CAWRVHEQFF. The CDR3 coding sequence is TGTGCCTGGCGGGTCCATGAGCAGTTCTTC.

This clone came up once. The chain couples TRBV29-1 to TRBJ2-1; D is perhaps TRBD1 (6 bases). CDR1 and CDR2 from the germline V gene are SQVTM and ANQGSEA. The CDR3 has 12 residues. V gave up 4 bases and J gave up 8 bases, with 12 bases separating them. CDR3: CSVAQGSDEQFF. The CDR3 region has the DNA TGCAGCGTTGCACAGGGATCGGATGAGCAGTTCTTC.

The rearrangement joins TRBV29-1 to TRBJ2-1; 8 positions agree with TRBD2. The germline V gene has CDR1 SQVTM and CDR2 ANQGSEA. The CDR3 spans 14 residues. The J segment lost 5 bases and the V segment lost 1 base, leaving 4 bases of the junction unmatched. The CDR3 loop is CSVEGRGLDNEQFF. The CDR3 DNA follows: TGCAGCGTTGAAGGAAGGGGACTAGACAATGAGCAGTTCTTC.

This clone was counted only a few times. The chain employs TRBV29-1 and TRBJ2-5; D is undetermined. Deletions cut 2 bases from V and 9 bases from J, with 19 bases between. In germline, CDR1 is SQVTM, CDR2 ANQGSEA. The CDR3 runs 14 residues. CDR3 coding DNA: TGCAGCGTTGAAATAATGACCCAATCCGAGGCCCAGTACTTC. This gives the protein CSVEIMTQSEAQYF. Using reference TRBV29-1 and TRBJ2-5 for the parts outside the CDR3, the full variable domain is SAVISQKPSRDICQRGTSLTIQCQVDSQVTMMFWYRQQPGQSLTLIATANQGSEATYESGFVIDKFPISRPNLTFSTLTVSNMSPEDSSIYLCSVEIMTQSEAQYFGPGTRLLVL.

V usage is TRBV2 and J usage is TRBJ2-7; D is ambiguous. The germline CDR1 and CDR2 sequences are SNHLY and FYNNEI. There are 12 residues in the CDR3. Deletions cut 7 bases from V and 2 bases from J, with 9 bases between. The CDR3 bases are TGTGCCAGCATTTCCCGGACCTACGAGCAGTACTTC. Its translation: CASISRTYEQYF.

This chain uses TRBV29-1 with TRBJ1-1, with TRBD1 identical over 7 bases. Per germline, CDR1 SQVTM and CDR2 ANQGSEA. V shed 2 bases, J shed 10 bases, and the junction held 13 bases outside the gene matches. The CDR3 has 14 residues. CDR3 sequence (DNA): TGCAGCGTTGAACTGGACAGGCTTCAGATAGGAGCTTTCTTT. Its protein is CSVELDRLQIGAFF.

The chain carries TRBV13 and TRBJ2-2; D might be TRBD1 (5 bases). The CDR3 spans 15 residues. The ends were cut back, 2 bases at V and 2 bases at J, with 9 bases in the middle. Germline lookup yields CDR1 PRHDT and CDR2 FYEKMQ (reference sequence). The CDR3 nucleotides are TGTGCCAGCAGCTTACAACAGGTCAACACCGGGGAGCTGTTTTTT. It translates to CASSLQQVNTGELFF.

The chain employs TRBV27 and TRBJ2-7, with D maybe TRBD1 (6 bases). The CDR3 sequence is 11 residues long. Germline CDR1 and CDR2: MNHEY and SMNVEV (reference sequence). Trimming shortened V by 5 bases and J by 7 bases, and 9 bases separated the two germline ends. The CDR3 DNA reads TGTGCCAGCAGTCAGGGGCGTGAGCAGTACTTC. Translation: CASSQGREQYF.

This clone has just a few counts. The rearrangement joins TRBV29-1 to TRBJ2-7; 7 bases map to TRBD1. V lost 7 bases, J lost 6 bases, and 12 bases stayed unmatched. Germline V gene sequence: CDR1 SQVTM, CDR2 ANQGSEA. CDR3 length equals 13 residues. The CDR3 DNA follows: TGCAGCGCTGATACAGGGGCAGGAGCCGAGCAGTACTTC. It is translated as CSADTGAGAEQYF.

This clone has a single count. CDR3 region: CASSSLYGYTF. The CDR3 DNA is TGCGCCAGCAGTAGCCTCTATGGCTACACCTTC. The chain carries TRBV4-1 and TRBJ1-2; D not certain. Germline CDR1 MGHRA, CDR2 YSYEKL. The CDR3 covers 11 residues. V was pared by 6 bases and J by 4 bases, with 6 bases between.

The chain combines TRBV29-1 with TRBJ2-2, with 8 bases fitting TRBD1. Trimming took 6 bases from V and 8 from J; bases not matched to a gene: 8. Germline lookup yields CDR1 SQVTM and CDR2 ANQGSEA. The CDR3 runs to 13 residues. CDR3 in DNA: TGCAGCGTCGTGACAGGGGATAGAGGGGAGCTGTTTTTT. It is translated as CSVVTGDRGELFF.

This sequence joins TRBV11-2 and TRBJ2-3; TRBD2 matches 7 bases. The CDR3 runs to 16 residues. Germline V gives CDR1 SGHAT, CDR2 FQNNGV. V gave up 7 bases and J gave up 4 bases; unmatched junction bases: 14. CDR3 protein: CASMPAGGSPPDTQYF. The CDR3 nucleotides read TGTGCCAGCATGCCCGCTGGCGGGAGCCCCCCAGATACGCAGTATTTT.

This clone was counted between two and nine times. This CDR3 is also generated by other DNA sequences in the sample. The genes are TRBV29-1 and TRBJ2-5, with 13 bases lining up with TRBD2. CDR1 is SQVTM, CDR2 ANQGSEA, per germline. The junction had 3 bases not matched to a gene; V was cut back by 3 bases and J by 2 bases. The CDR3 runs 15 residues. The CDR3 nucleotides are TGCAGCGTTGACGGACTAGCGGGGGAACAAGAGACCCAGTACTTC. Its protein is CSVDGLAGEQETQYF. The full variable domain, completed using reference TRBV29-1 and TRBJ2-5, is SAVISQKPSRDICQRGTSLTIQCQVDSQVTMMFWYRQQPGQSLTLIATANQGSEATYESGFVIDKFPISRPNLTFSTLTVSNMSPEDSSIYLCSVDGLAGEQETQYFGPGTRLLVL.

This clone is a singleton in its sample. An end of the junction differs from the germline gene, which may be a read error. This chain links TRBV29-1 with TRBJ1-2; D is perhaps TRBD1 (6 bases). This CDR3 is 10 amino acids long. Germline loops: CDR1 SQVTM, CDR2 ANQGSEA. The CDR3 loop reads CSVEGPGASF. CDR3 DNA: TGCAGCGTTGAAGGTCCAGGGGCCAGCTTC.

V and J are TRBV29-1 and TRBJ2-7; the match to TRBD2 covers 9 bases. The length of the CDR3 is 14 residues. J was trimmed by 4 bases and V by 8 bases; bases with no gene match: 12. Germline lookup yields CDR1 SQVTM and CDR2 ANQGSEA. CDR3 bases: TGCAGCCCCCCGAATAGCGGGAGTGAATACGAGCAGTACTTC. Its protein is CSPPNSGSEYEQYF.

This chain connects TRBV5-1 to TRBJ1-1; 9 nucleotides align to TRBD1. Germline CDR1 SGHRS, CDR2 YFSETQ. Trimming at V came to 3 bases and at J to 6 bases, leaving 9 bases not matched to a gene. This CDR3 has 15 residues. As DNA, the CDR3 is TGCGCCAGCAGCTATTCAGGGGACAGGGAAGCTGAAGCTTTCTTT. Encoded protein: CASSYSGDREAEAFF. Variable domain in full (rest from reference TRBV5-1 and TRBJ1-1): KAGVTQTPRYLIKTRGQQVTLSCSPISGHRSVSWYQQTPGQGLQFLFEYFSETQRNKGNFPGRFSGRQFSNSRSEMNVSTLELGDSALYLCASSYSGDREAEAFFGQGTRLTVV.